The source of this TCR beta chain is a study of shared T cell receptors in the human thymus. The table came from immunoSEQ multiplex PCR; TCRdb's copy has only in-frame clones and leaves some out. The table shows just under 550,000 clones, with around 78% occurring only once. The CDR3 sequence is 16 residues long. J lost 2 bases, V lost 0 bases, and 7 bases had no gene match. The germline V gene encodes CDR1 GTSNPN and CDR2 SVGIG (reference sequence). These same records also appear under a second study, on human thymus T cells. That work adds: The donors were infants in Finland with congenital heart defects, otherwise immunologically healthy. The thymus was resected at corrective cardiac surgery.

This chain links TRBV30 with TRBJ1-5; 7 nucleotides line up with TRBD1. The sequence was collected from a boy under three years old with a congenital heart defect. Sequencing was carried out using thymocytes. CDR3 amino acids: CAWSVLRGRGNQPQHF. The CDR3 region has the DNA TGTGCCTGGAGTGTACTAAGGGGGCGAGGCAATCAGCCCCAGCATTTT.